The present TCR beta chain was sequenced within a study of T cell changes during pregnancy in multiple sclerosis. Some clones are missing from TCRdb's copy, which holds only in-frame ones; the method was immunoSEQ multiplex PCR. The data hold around 92,000 clones, with approximately 92% observed a single time. The CDR3 covers 14 residues. The V and J ends lost 3 bases and 1 base respectively, with 9 bases between them. Germline V gene data show CDR1 as MDHEN and CDR2 as SYDVKM. This clone was observed a single time. This clonotype originated in a female donor with multiple sclerosis, enrolled in a pregnancy study. The V gene is TRBV28, the J gene TRBJ1-1; a possible D gene is TRBD1 (6 bases). This specimen was peripheral blood, taken in the first trimester of pregnancy. CDR3 bases: TGTGCCAGCAGTTTGGGGACACAGAACACTGAAGCTTTCTTT. It is translated as CASSLGTQNTEAFF. Supplemented by reference TRBV28 and TRBJ1-1, the full variable domain reads DVKVTQSSRYLVKRTGEKVFLECVQDMDHENMFWYRQDPGLGLRLIYFSYDVKMKEKGDIPEGYSVSREKKERFSLILESASTNQTSMYLCASSLGTQNTEAFFGQGTRLTVV.